The entry below gives a single TCR beta chain sequence along with its context. The specificity of this receptor is unknown. Within one base of it there is no much larger clone, and no base qualities were kept. At the junction V is shortened by 4 bases and J by 5 bases; bases outside the gene matches: 11. Measured from the cysteine to the phenylalanine, the CDR3 is 16 residues long. Only the CDR3 portion is preserved as DNA: 48 bases, with reading frame beginning at the first base. The CDR1 and CDR2 encoded by the germline V gene are SGDLS and YYNGEE. The cohort consisted of hundreds of healthy bone marrow donors. All cohort members were sampled while nominally healthy, although unrecorded immune exposures were likely present. The donor tested CMV seronegative and was one of the 352 seronegative cohort members. Every donor gave a peripheral blood sample, and the peripheral blood mononuclear cells from that sample were used for TCR beta sequencing. The Qiagen DNeasy Blood Extraction Kit was used to extract genomic DNA from the blood cell samples.

This specimen comes from a study of cytomegalovirus exposure and HLA in healthy donors (dated by TCRdb to about 2017). In the study overall: According to an earlier analysis of a few hundred of the donors, about 179 million T cells yielded roughly 110 million unique TCR beta sequences and approximately 300 Gb of sequence data. To predict cytomegalovirus infection status, the study brought together high-throughput TCR immunosequencing, statistical association of individual TCRs with disease status, and machine learning. Besides the first cohort of 550 to 750 subjects, a separate validation cohort made up of about 120 different subjects was used. An earlier analysis of roughly 580 of the donors used high-throughput TCR beta sequencing to judge whether each TCR beta V gene segment behaved as functional or pseudogenic. Roughly 290 gigabases of sequencing data and 70 million to 95 million unique TCR sequences made up an early release that covered some 640 HLA-typed donors. The later analysis used no new phenotypic data to find candidate immune exposures, relying instead on TCR beta sequences and their occurrence across donors. All discovery cohort repertoires had been generated using a single sequencing platform. The study used immunosequencing to profile the T cell repertoires of hundreds of subjects and linked those repertoires to cytomegalovirus serostatus. Genome-wide SNP genotypes for about three fifths of the roughly 700 donors were used in a later genetic analysis, which treated that subset as a discovery cohort. The number of donors typed differed by locus, with roughly 629-640 for A, B, C, DRB1 and DQB1, roughly 550 for DQA1, nearly 610 for DPA1, and some 440 for DPB1. To study patterns of TCR occurrence, a later analysis re-analyzed previously published TCR beta repertoires from 666 donors and added high-resolution HLA genotyping. Across 300 to 500 genotyped donors of the cohort, an average of roughly 250,000 unique TCR beta nucleotide sequences per donor were sequenced, and roughly 18% of those sequences were non-productive. Donor age, sex, ethnicity and CMV serostatus were compiled alongside the repertoire data. Of the roughly 400 genotyped donors, roughly 80% were placed in the genetic ancestry cluster associated with self-reported Caucasian donors. A few DR-DQ haplotypes were treated as single units for association and clustering because of strong linkage in the cohort. The study aimed to test whether cataloging public T cell receptors could reveal signatures of past pathogen exposure. HLA typing included class I and class II loci at four-digit resolution. General study outcomes and caveats: A few of the identified cytomegalovirus-associated TCR beta chains were confirmed in vitro to be specific for cytomegalovirus antigens. Linkage disequilibrium might explain the correlated functional status among segregating V segments, but an unknown experimental factor could not be ruled out. Because counts were too low, approximately 15 rarely observed V segments, including chromosome 9 orphons, were excluded from the earlier analysis of a few hundred of the donors. Across donors, most TCR sequences were observed very rarely, whereas some public TCRs were present in many individuals. When HLA alleles, especially DR and DQ, strongly co-occurred, TCR associations were difficult to assign to individual alleles. In a later analysis, most CMV-associated TCR beta chains were found to appear HLA-restricted, with HLA associations seemingly driven largely by CMV exposure. Because HLA typing was unavailable for some donors at each locus, only the typed subset was used in association tests. A further reported finding was that TCR beta sequences accurately predicted the HLA-A and HLA-B alleles for most subjects in the first cohort. Roughly uniform sequencing depth across donors was assumed in presence/absence analyses, although this assumption may not hold. A later genetic analysis associated a missense DCLRE1C variant with V-gene and J-gene trimming of TCR beta chains, and an independent cohort replicated the association. According to the authors, the approach could potentially be generalized to other disease states and immunological phenotypes. In a later analysis, the rate of TCR association differed among HLA loci, with DRB1 alleles having the most associated TCRs and HLA-C alleles having the fewest. The classifier was reported to diagnose cytomegalovirus status with high specificity and sensitivity in both the original cohort and the validation cohort. A total of 150 to 200 TCR beta chains were listed by the study as associated with cytomegalovirus. In an earlier analysis of 587 of the donors, most TCR beta V segments appeared in productive rearrangements about 90% or about 30% of the time, broadly matching IMGT annotations. Specific HLA alleles were associated with roughly 17,000 TCR beta sequences at a false discovery rate of 0.05 in a later analysis. According to a later genetic analysis, donors in an Asian-associated ancestry cluster had fewer N-insertions in productive TCRs than the roughly 700-donor mean. According to a later analysis, parvovirus B19, influenza, CMV and Epstein-Barr virus appeared linked to several top co-occurrence clusters. A cluster of highly shared sequence variants was judged likely to represent a technical artifact of the sequencing pipeline. The cohort was sequenced for TCR beta chains only, and without alpha or paired-chain data the features that could be detected were limited. Compared with equally common non-associated chains, HLA-associated TCR beta chains in a later analysis were more clonally expanded and had lower generation probabilities. The only immune exposure information available for the cohort was CMV serostatus. Because the 87-base-pair reads could not distinguish some IMGT-functional V segments, including TRBV6-2 and TRBV6-3, those segments were excluded.

The library was built by means of the immunoSEQ multiplex PCR assay. For the multiplex PCR, a mixture combining 60 forward primers for TCR Vbeta segments and 13 reverse primers for TCR Jbeta segments was used. The CDR3 region of rearranged TCR beta genes was amplified from genomic DNA by a multiplex PCR assay. On the Illumina HiSeq System, the amplified TCR beta libraries were sequenced as 87-base-pair reads. The study's processing was this. In a later analysis, tens of millions of unique TCR beta chains were counted across the roughly 610 repertoires, and some 10 million of these chains were shared by at least two donors. A nearest-neighbor algorithm error-corrected the raw reads and collapsed the reads into unique sequences, merging closely related sequences to remove PCR and sequencing errors. To assign V, D and J gene segments, CDR3 sequences were aligned to IMGT reference sequences. For a sequence to be retained, at least a six-nucleotide match to both a V gene segment and a J gene segment was required. A rearrangement was called productive if the CDR3 had no stop codons and remained in frame with V and J, and every other rearrangement was called non-productive. CDR3 was defined according to IMGT convention as the region running from the second conserved V-encoded cysteine to the conserved J-encoded phenylalanine. Sequences without an unambiguous match to a single V gene segment were excluded from the earlier analysis of several hundred of the donors. In an earlier analysis of roughly 500 of the donors, V segments were called functional above 56.7% productive rearrangements and were called segregating when the between-donor standard deviation exceeded 5%. A statistical classification framework was built for diagnosing cytomegalovirus status from the catalog of TCR beta chain sequences. A later analysis assigned V and J genes by comparing TCR nucleotide sequences with IMGT/GENE-DB human TR gene sequences. Using the TCRdist pipeline, a later analysis assigned CDR3 sequences along with most-parsimonious VDJ recombination scenarios. In a later analysis, each TCR beta chain was defined by its CDR3 amino acid sequence together with its V-gene family, and reads lacking a unique V-gene family were excluded. A later analysis removed roughly 590 highly shared, low-generation-probability nucleotide sequences to deal with suspected cross-contamination and a sequencing artifact. In a later analysis, a clonal expansion index for each public chain was calculated from normalized within-repertoire ranks of inferred template counts. Generation probabilities in a later analysis came from a VDJ recombination model fitted to out-of-frame rearrangements, and those results were checked against IGoR. In a later analysis, hypergeometric tests were used to score TCR-TCR, TCR-HLA and TCR-CMV co-occurrence, with a repertoire-size bias correction applied to TCR pairs. To estimate false discovery rates, a later analysis permuted the HLA or CMV assignments 20 times. In a later analysis, co-occurring TCRs were grouped using DBSCAN, and TCRdist sequence similarity was added for clustering within HLA-allele-positive subsets. Repertoires with fewer than 30,000 or more than 120,000 public chains were left out of co-occurrence clustering, as were four to six repertoires with anomalous nucleotide sharing. Held by TCRdb, this immuneACCESS table contains in-frame sequences only and omits some clones. Under half of the omission traces to an unresolved V gene where checked; the cause of the rest is unknown. V and J calls and clone size come straight from that table; D and trimming were deduced from the DNA. Here the sample has 64,000 or so clones; 65% to 90% occur a single time. The ten largest make up over 8.5% of the sample.

The V and J segments used are TRBV9 and TRBJ2-5, with 10 bases in between that match TRBD1. The clonotype originates from a female donor in good health and CMV-seronegative. The material sequenced was PBMCs. The CDR3 sequence is CASSRGGTGVDETQYF. The DNA is TGTGCCAGCAGCAGAGGAGGGACAGGGGTAGACGAGACCCAGTACTTC. Extended through the reference TRBV9 and TRBJ2-5 proteins, this CDR3 yields the full variable domain: DSGVTQTPKHLITATGQRVTLRCSPRSGDLSVYWYQQSLDQGLQFLIQYYNGEERAKGNILERFSAQQFPDLHSELNLSSLELGDSALYFCASSRGGTGVDETQYFGPGTRLLVL.